A selection of T cell receptor beta chains follows, all from one sample in a study of T cells in tuberculosis. Clones were sequenced by immunoSEQ multiplex PCR, and TCRdb holds only the in-frame ones, with some missing. Among about 58,000 clones, roughly 88% were seen once, and the ten largest hold roughly 22%. Specimen: CD1b-GMM tetramer-negative cells sorted from PBMCs. Receptors were obtained from an adult woman with latent tuberculosis. Each CDR3 is given with its conserved first and last residue. A D gene is named only where the DNA matches it firmly. Clone size, where shown, is once, few, many, or a class for clones that have expanded.

d_call	v_call	clone_size	j_call	cdr3_aa	cdr3_nt
TRBD1	TRBV9	NA	TRBJ1-2	CASSVEKQGDYGYTF	TGTGCCAGCAGCGTAGAAAAACAGGGGGACTATGGCTACACCTTC
NA	TRBV30	NA	TRBJ2-4	CAWSRVGSKAKNIQYF	TGTGCCTGGAGTAGGGTCGGGAGCAAAGCCAAAAACATTCAGTACTTC
NA	TRBV28	once	TRBJ1-5	CASSFLLSGQPQHF	TGTGCCAGCAGTTTTTTGCTTTCAGGTCAGCCCCAGCATTTT
TRBD1	TRBV2	NA	TRBJ2-7	CASTATGRQYF	TGTGCCAGCACCGCGACAGGGCGGCAGTACTTC
TRBD1	TRBV6-5	NA	TRBJ1-4	CASSYHKGDSEKLFF	TGTGCCAGCAGTTACCACAAGGGGGACAGTGAAAAACTGTTTTTT
TRBD1	TRBV19	NA	TRBJ2-5	CASSNPLLSQGETQYF	TGTGCCAGTAGTAACCCTCTCCTCTCACAGGGGGAGACCCAGTACTTC
TRBD1	TRBV25-1	NA	TRBJ1-4	CASNRGGGEKLFF	TGTGCCAGTAACAGGGGCGGTGGTGAAAAACTGTTTTTT
TRBD2	TRBV4-1	NA	TRBJ2-1	CASSPGTTSYNEQFF	TGCGCCAGCAGCCCAGGGACTACCTCCTACAATGAGCAGTTCTTC
NA	TRBV28	NA	TRBJ2-5	CASRFEGEETQYF	TGTGCCAGCAGGTTTGAGGGAGAAGAGACCCAGTACTTC
NA	TRBV7-3	once	TRBJ2-3	CASSLEASKFTDTQYF	TGTGCCAGCAGCTTAGAAGCTAGTAAATTCACAGATACGCAGTATTTT
NA	TRBV28	NA	TRBJ1-5	CASLQPHNQPQHF	TGTGCCAGTTTACAGCCTCACAATCAGCCCCAGCATTTT
TRBD1	TRBV9	few	TRBJ1-2	CASSAQGDYGYTF	TGTGCCAGCAGCGCACAGGGGGACTATGGCTACACCTTC
TRBD1	TRBV19	NA	TRBJ2-7	CASMDRTGYEQYF	TGTGCCAGTATGGACAGGACAGGGTACGAGCAGTACTTC
NA	TRBV15	NA	TRBJ2-1	CATSRGRQRGLNEQFF	TGTGCCACCAGCAGAGGTCGGCAGCGTGGATTGAATGAGCAGTTCTTC
NA	TRBV2	few	TRBJ1-4	CASSETGEKLFF	TGTGCCAGCAGTGAAACAGGGGAAAAACTGTTTTTT
TRBD2	TRBV30	NA	TRBJ2-1	CAWNGGRASNEQFF	TGTGCCTGGAATGGCGGGAGGGCCTCCAATGAGCAGTTCTTC
NA	TRBV7-9	once	TRBJ2-3	CASSIRTESTDTQYF	TGTGCCAGCAGCATCAGGACAGAAAGCACAGATACGCAGTATTTT